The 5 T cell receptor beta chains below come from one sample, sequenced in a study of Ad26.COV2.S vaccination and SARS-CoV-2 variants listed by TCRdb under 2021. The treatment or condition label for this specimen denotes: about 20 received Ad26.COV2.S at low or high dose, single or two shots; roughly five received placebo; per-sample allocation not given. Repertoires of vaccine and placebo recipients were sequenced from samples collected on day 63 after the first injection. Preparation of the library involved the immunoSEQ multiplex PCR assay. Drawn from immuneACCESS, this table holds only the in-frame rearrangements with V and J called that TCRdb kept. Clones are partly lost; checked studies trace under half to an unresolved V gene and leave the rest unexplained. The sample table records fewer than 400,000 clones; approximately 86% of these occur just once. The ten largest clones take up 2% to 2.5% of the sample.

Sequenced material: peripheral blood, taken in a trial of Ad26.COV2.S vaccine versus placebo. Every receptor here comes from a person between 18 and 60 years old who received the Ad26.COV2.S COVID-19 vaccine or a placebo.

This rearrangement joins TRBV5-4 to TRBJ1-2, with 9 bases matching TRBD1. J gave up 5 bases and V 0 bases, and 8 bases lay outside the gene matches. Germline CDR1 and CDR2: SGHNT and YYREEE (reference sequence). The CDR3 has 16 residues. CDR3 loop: CASSLAGTGRLYGYTF. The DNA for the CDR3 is TGTGCCAGCAGCTTGGCCGGGACAGGGAGGCTTTATGGCTACACCTTC.

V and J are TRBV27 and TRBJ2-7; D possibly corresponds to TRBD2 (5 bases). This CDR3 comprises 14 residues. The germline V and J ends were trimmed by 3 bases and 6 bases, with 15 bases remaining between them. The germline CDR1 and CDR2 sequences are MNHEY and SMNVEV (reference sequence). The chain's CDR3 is CASSFHFSRGEQYF. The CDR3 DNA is TGTGCCAGCAGTTTCCATTTTAGCCGGGGCGAGCAGTACTTC.

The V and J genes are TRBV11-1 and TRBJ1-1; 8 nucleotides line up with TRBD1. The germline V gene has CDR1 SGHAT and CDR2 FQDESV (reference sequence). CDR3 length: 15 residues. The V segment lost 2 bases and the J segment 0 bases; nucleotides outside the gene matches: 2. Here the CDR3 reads CASSLRDRMNTEAFF. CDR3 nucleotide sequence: TGTGCCAGCAGCTTACGGGACAGGATGAACACTGAAGCTTTCTTT.

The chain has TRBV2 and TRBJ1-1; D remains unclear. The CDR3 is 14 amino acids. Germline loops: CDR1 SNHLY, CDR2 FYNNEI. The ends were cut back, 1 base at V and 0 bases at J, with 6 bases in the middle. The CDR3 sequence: CASSEGQMNTEAFF. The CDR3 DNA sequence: TGTGCCAGCAGTGAAGGACAAATGAACACTGAAGCTTTCTTT. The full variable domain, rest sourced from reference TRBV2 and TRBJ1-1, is EPEVTQTPSHQVTQMGQEVILRCVPISNHLYFYWYRQILGQKVEFLVSFYNNEISEKSEIFDDQFSVERPDGSNFTLKIRSTKLEDSAMYFCASSEGQMNTEAFFGQGTRLTVV.

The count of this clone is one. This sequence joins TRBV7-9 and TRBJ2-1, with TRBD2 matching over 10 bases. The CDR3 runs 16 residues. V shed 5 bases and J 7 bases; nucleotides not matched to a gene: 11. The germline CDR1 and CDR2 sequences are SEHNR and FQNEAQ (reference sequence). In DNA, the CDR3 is TGTGCCAGCAGCGATCCCCTTAGCGGGGGGCGAAATGAGCAGTTCTTC. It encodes CASSDPLSGGRNEQFF.